One sample yielded the 4 T cell receptor beta chains listed below, sequenced in a study of T cells in placental villitis. Study-level results: Villitis of unknown etiology placentae had higher clonality than controls, median around 0.061 versus 0.0062.

Their antigen targets remain unknown. This was the immunoSEQ v4 assay. Produced via immunoSEQ multiplex PCR; TCRdb's table is partial and in-frame only. Here the sample spans approximately 1,500 clones, 76% being singletons. Sequencing used placental tissue containing maternal and fetal cells. These receptors were obtained from a human patient with villitis of unknown etiology; the placental T cells may come from both mother and fetus.

The chain joins TRBV2 to TRBJ2-1; 9 nucleotides line up with TRBD2. The CDR3 runs 17 residues. J was trimmed by 9 bases and V by 5 bases; bases with no gene match: 17. CDR1 and CDR2 (germline): SNHLY, FYNNEI. The CDR3 region has the DNA TGTGCCAGCAGTACCAAACCCGGGACTAGCTTTGATAGTGAGCAGTTCTTC. Translation: CASSTKPGTSFDSEQFF.

V is TRBV5-1 and J is TRBJ2-2, with a possible D match to TRBD2 (6 bases). V lost 4 bases and J 4 bases, leaving 8 bases between the germline ends. CDR1 SGHRS and CDR2 YFSETQ come from the germline V gene. This CDR3 region has 13 residues. CDR3 in amino acids: CASSREATGELFF. For the CDR3, the DNA is TGCGCCAGCAGCAGGGAGGCCACCGGGGAGCTGTTTTTT.

V gene TRBV28 combines with J gene TRBJ1-3; TRBD1 aligns across 7 bases. The CDR3 runs to 13 residues. Germline V gene data show CDR1 as MDHEN and CDR2 as SYDVKM. The J segment lost 7 bases and the V segment lost 8 bases, leaving 8 bases of the junction unmatched. The CDR3, as DNA: TGTGCCAGCGGGGACAGCACTTGGAACACCATATATTTT. Protein: CASGDSTWNTIYF.

The genes are TRBV5-4 and TRBJ1-2; a weak D match, TRBD1 (5 bases). Per germline, CDR1 SGHNT and CDR2 YYREEE (reference sequence). Trimming left V 3 bases short and J 4 bases short, with 16 bases between. The CDR3 runs 15 residues. The CDR3 region is CASSSSLGGGYGYTF. The CDR3 DNA reads as TGTGCCAGCAGCTCCTCGCTTGGGGGAGGCTATGGCTACACCTTC.